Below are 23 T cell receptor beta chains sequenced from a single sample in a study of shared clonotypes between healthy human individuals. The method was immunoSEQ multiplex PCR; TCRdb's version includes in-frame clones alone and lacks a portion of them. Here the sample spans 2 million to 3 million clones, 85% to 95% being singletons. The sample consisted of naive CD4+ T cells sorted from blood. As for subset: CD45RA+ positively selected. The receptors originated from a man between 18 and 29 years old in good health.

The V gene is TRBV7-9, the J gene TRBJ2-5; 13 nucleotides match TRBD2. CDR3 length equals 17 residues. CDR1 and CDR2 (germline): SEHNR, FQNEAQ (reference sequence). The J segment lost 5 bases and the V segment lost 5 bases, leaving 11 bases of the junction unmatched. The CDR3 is CASSPSTSGRTLETQYF. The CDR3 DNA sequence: TGTGCCAGCAGCCCCTCGACTAGCGGGAGGACCTTGGAGACCCAGTACTTC.

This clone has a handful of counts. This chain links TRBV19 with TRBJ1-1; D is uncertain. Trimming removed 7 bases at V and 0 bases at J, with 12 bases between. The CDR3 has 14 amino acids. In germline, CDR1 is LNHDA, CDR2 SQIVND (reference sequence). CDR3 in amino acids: CASTTRHLNTEAFF. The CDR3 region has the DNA TGTGCCAGTACCACCCGGCACCTGAACACTGAAGCTTTCTTT.

CDR3 protein: CASSRASDRAGGELFF. The CDR3 region has the DNA TGTGCCAGCAGCCGAGCCTCGGACAGGGCGGGCGGGGAGCTGTTTTTT. The chain joins TRBV7-9 to TRBJ2-2; 8 bases agree with TRBD1. Trimming at V came to 5 bases and at J to 7 bases, leaving 12 bases not matched to a gene. Germline CDR1 reads SEHNR; CDR2 reads FQNEAQ (reference sequence). The length of the CDR3 is 16 residues.

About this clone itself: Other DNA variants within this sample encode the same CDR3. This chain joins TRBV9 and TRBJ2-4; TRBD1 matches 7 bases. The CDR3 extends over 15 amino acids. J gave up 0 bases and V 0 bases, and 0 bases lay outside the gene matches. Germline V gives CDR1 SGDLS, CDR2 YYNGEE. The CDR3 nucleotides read TGTGCCAGCAGCGTAGCAGGGGGAGCCAAAAACATTCAGTACTTC. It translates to CASSVAGGAKNIQYF.

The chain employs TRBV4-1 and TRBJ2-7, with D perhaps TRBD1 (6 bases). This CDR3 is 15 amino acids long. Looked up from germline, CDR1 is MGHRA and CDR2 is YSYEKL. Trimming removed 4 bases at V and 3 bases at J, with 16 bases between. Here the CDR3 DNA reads TGCGCCAGCAGCCCAGCCTCTAAAGGGGGCTACGAGCAGTACTTC. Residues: CASSPASKGGYEQYF.

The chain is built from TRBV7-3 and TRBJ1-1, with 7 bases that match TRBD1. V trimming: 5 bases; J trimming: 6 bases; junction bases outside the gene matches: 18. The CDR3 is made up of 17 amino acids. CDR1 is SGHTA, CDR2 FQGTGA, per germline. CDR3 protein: CASSLEGQPRVRAEAFF. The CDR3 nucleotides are TGTGCCAGCAGCCTGGAGGGACAGCCCAGAGTGAGGGCTGAAGCTTTCTTT.

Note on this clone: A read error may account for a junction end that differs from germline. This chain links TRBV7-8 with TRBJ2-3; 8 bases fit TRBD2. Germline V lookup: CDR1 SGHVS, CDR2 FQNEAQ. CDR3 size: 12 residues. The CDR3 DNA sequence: TGTGCCAGCAGCTCACCGGGACTAGTCGTAAATTTT. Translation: CASSSPGLVVNF.

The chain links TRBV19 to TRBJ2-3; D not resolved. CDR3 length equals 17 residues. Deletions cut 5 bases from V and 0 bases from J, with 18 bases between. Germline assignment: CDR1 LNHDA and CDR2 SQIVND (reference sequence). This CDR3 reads CASSDWLGYSSTDTQYF. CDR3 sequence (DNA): TGTGCCAGTAGTGACTGGTTGGGATATTCTAGCACAGATACGCAGTATTTT.

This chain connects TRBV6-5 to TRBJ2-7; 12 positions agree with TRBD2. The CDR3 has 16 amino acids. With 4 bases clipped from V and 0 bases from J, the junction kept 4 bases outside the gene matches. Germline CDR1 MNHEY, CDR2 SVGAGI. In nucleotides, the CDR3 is TGTGCCAGCAGTTCCCCGGGACTAGCGGGCTCCTACGAGCAGTACTTC. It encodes CASSSPGLAGSYEQYF.

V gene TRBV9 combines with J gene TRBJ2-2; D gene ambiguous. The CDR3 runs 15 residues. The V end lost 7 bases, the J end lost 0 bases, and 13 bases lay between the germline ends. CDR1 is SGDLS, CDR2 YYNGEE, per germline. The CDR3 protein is CASAKIAPNTGELFF. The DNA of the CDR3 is TGTGCCAGCGCAAAGATAGCCCCGAACACCGGGGAGCTGTTTTTT.

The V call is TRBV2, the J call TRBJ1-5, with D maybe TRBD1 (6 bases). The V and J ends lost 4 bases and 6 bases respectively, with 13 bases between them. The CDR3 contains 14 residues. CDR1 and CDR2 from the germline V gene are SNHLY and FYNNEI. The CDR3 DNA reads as TGTGCCAGCAGTGTAGGGGGTGGGAGTCAGCCCCAGCATTTT. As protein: CASSVGGGSQPQHF.

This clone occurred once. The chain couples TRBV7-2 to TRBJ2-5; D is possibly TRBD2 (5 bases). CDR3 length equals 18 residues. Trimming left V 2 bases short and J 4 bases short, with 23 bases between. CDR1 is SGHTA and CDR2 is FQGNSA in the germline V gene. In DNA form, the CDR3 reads TGTGCCAGCAGCTTAAGGGTGCAGCGGATTCCTTGGGGAGAGACCCAGTACTTC. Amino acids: CASSLRVQRIPWGETQYF.

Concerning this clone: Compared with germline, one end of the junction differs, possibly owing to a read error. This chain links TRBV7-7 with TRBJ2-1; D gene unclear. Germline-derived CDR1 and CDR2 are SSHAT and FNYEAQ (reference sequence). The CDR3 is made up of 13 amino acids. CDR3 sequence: CASSLEASNEQFF. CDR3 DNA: TGTGCTAGCAGCTTAGAAGCTAGCAATGAGCAGTTCTTC.

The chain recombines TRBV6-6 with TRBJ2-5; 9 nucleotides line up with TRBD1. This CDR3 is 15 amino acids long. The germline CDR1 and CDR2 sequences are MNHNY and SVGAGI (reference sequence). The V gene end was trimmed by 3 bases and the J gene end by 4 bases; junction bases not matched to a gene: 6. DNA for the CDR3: TGTGCCAGCAGTTATGGAGTACAGGGGGCAGAGACCCAGTACTTC. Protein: CASSYGVQGAETQYF.

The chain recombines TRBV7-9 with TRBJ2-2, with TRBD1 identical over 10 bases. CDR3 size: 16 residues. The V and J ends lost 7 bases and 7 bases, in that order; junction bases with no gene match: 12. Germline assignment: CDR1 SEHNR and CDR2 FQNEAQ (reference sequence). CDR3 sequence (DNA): TGTGCCAGCACTTTTTCGGGACAGGGGACGGTCGGGGAGCTGTTTTTT. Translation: CASTFSGQGTVGELFF.

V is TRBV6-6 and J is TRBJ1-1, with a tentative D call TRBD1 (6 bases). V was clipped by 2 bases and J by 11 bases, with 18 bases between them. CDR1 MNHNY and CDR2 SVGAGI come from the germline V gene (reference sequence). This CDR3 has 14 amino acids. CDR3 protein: CASSYGSAGAGAFF. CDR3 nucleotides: TGTGCCAGCAGTTACGGGTCCGCGGGGGCTGGGGCTTTCTTT.

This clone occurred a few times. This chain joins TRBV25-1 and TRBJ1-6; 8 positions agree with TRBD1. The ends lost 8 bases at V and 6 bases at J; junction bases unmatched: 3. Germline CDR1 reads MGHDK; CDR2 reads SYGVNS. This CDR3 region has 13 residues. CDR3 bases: TGTGCCAGCCGGGACAGGTTTAATTCACCCCTCCACTTT. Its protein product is CASRDRFNSPLHF. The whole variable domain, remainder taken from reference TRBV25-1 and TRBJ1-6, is EADIYQTPRYLVIGTGKKITLECSQTMGHDKMYWYQQDPGMELHLIHYSYGVNSTEKGDLSSESTVSRIRTEHFPLTLESARPSHTSQYLCASRDRFNSPLHFGNGTRLTVT.

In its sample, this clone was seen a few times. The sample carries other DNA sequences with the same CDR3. CDR3 coding DNA: TGTGCCAGCAGCTTGTCGGTGAACACTGAAGCTTTCTTT. Its translation is CASSLSVNTEAFF. V and J are TRBV5-4 and TRBJ1-1; no reliable D call. With 1 base removed from V and 0 bases from J, the gap between germline ends came to 4 bases. The germline CDR1 and CDR2 sequences are SGHNT and YYREEE (reference sequence). The CDR3 totals 13 residues.

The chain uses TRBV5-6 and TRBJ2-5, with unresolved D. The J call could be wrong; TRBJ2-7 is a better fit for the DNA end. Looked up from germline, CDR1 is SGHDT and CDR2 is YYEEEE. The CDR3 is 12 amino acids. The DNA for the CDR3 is TGTGCCAGCAGCTTGGAGGCGCACGAGCAGTACTTC. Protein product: CASSLEAHEQYF.

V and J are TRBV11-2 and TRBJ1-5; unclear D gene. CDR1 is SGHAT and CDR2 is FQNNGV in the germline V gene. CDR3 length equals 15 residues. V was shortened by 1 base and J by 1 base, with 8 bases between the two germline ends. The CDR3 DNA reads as TGTGCCAGCAGCTTAGTGACCGGAAGCAATCAGCCCCAGCATTTT. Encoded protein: CASSLVTGSNQPQHF.

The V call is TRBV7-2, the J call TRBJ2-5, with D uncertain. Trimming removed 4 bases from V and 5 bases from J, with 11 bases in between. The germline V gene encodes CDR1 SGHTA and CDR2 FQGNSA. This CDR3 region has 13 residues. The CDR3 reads CASSSQSIETQYF. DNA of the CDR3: TGTGCCAGCAGCTCTCAGTCGATCGAGACCCAGTACTTC.

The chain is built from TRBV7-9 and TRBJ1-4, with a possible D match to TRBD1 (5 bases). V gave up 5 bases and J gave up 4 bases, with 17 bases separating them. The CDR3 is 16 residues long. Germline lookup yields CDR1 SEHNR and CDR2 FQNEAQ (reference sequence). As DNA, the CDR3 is TGTGCCAGCAGCCGCGAAGCCGGGACCGTTAATGAAAAACTGTTTTTT. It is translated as CASSREAGTVNEKLFF.

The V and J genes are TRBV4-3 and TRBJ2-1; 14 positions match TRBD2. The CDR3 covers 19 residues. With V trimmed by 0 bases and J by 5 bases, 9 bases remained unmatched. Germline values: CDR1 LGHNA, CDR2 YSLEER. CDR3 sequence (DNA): TGCGCCAGCAGCCAAGAGAGGGGGACTAGCGGGAGTCTGGACAATGAGCAGTTCTTC. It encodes CASSQERGTSGSLDNEQFF.